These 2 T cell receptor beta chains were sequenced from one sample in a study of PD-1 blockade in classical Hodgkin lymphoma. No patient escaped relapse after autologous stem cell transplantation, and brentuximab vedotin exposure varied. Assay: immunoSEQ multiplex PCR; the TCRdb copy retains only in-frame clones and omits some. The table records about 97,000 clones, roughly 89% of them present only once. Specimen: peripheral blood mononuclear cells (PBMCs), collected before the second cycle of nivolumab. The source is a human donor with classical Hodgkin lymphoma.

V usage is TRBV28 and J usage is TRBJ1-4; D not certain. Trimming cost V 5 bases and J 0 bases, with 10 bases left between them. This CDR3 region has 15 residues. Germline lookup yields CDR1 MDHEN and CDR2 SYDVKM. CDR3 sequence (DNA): TGTGCCAGCAGTCCAAGACTCGCAACTAATGAAAAACTGTTTTTT. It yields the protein CASSPRLATNEKLFF.

This CDR3 reads CASSLGGFSYEQYF. CDR3 nucleotides: TGTGCCAGCAGCTTAGGGGGGTTCTCCTACGAGCAGTACTTC. The rearrangement joins TRBV11-2 to TRBJ2-7; D assignment may be TRBD1 or TRBD2 (5 bases each). The length of the CDR3 is 14 residues. Per germline, CDR1 SGHAT and CDR2 FQNNGV. Trimming took off 1 base at V and 0 bases at J, with 7 bases between the two ends.